This TCR beta chain was sequenced in a study of control samples from healthy donors and cancer patients (dated by TCRdb to 2020 to 2022). Notes on this clone: Its antigen is still unknown. The input lacks base qualities; no much larger clone sits a single base away.

Trimming removed 7 bases from V and 1 base from J, leaving 16 bases between the germline ends. The CDR3, cysteine through phenylalanine, is 16 amino acids long. Only CDR3 DNA remains: 48 bases, in frame from the first base. Taken from the germline V gene (reference sequence), the CDR1 and CDR2 loops are SGHAT and FQDESV. The protocol used for the library was the immunoSEQ multiplex PCR assay. TCRdb provides this immuneACCESS table in a form limited to in-frame rearrangements. Some clones are lacking; in checked studies, under half of them reflect an unresolved V gene, and why the rest are absent is not known. The sample includes approximately 190,000 clones, with roughly nine tenths observed a single time. Of the sample, 1.5% to 2% is held by the ten largest clones.

The sequence links TRBV11-1 to TRBJ2-2; the best D guess is TRBD2, with 6 bases matching. The receptor was isolated from a man aged 30-40 years in good health. The sample taken for sequencing was blood. In nucleotides, the sequence is TGTGCCAGCACCCACAGAGCGGGCAGGAACACCGGGGAGCTGTTTTTT. Protein translation: CASTHRAGRNTGELFF.